These 14 T cell receptor beta chains were all obtained from the same sample, sequenced in a study of blood T cell repertoires in COVID-19. Clones were sequenced by immunoSEQ multiplex PCR, and TCRdb holds only the in-frame ones, with some missing. The data contain tens of thousands of clones, roughly four fifths of them singletons. Sequencing was carried out using peripheral blood. Every receptor here comes from a woman of 80 years or more with acute or convalescent COVID-19.

The chain joins TRBV6-6 to TRBJ1-6, with 7 bases lining up with TRBD1. This CDR3 comprises 17 residues. Germline CDR1 is MNHNY and CDR2 is SVGAGI (reference sequence). With V trimmed by 5 bases and J by 3 bases, 10 bases remained unmatched. DNA of the CDR3: TGTGCCAGCAGTCACCCTAACAGGGGTGACTATAATTCACCCCTCCACTTT. This sequence encodes CASSHPNRGDYNSPLHF.

This clone was seen at least ten times. The chain combines TRBV6-4 with TRBJ2-1; 10 positions match TRBD2. The CDR3 sequence is 14 residues long. The germline CDR1 and CDR2 sequences are MRHNA and SNTAGT. Losses at the gene ends were 5 bases for V and 7 bases for J; bases not matched to a gene: 5. Written as DNA, the CDR3 is TGTGCCAGCAGTCCAGCGGGGGGGCATAATGAGCAGTTCTTC. Its translation is CASSPAGGHNEQFF.

This chain links TRBV5-1 with TRBJ1-1; weak D call: TRBD1 (6 bases). This CDR3 comprises 16 residues. The germline gives CDR1 SGHRS, CDR2 YFSETQ. Trimming took off 5 bases at V and 5 bases at J, with 22 bases between the two ends. The CDR3 nucleotides are TGCGCCAGCAGAGGACAGAATCCTTTGACGGGGACTGAAGCTTTCTTT. Its protein is CASRGQNPLTGTEAFF. Filled out from reference TRBV5-1 and TRBJ1-1, the complete variable domain reads KAGVTQTPRYLIKTRGQQVTLSCSPISGHRSVSWYQQTPGQGLQFLFEYFSETQRNKGNFPGRFSGRQFSNSRSEMNVSTLELGDSALYLCASRGQNPLTGTEAFFGQGTRLTVV.

The chain uses TRBV21-1 and TRBJ1-1; the table's D call TRBD1 went unverified against the DNA. TRBV21-1 is flagged as a pseudogene. CDR3 length: 14 amino acids. This CDR3 is CASSKARQNTEAFF. In nucleotides, the CDR3 is TGTGCCAGCAGCAAAGCGCGACAGAACACTGAAGCTTTCTTT.

The chain combines TRBV5-5 with TRBJ2-7; D remains unclear. Trimming left V 3 bases short and J 2 bases short, with 9 bases between. Germline CDR1 reads SGHKS; CDR2 reads YYEKEE (reference sequence). The CDR3 has 13 amino acids. The CDR3 protein is CASSSLLAYEQYF. CDR3 nucleotide sequence: TGTGCCAGCAGCTCCTTACTGGCCTACGAGCAGTACTTC.

This chain uses TRBV19 with TRBJ2-1, with D possibly TRBD2 on 6 matching bases. The CDR3 covers 15 residues. The germline CDR1 and CDR2 sequences are LNHDA and SQIVND (reference sequence). Trimming took off 7 bases at V and 4 bases at J, with 17 bases between the two ends. CDR3 DNA sequence: TGTGCCAGTAAGGGGAGCGGAGGGGCATACAATGAGCAGTTCTTC. This gives the protein CASKGSGGAYNEQFF.

The rearrangement joins TRBV6-1 to TRBJ2-5; tentative D call: TRBD1 (6 bases). Looked up from germline, CDR1 is MNHNS and CDR2 is SASEGT. Trimming took 3 bases from V and 7 from J, leaving 18 bases between them. The CDR3 is 15 amino acids. The CDR3 coding sequence is TGTGCCAGCAGTGATGTACAGGGTGCTAGGGGGACCCAGTACTTC. It encodes CASSDVQGARGTQYF.

In its sample, this clone was seen a few times. The V gene is TRBV5-1, the J gene TRBJ2-3, with a weak D call TRBD2 (5 bases). CDR1 is SGHRS and CDR2 is YFSETQ in the germline V gene. This CDR3 has 14 residues. Trimming left V 3 bases short and J 0 bases short, with 8 bases between. CDR3 protein: CASSSRLSTDTQYF. In DNA form, the CDR3 reads TGCGCCAGCAGCTCTCGACTAAGCACAGATACGCAGTATTTT.

The chain has TRBV30 and TRBJ2-7, with D perhaps matching TRBD2 (6 bases). From germline, CDR1 is GTSNPN and CDR2 SVGIG (reference sequence). Between the trimmed V and J ends, which lost 0 bases and 5 bases, there was a span of 14 bases. This CDR3 has 14 amino acids. The CDR3: CAWSVLGGVDEQYF. DNA of the CDR3: TGTGCCTGGAGTGTATTGGGGGGAGTGGACGAGCAGTACTTC. Variable domain in full (rest from reference TRBV30 and TRBJ2-7): SQTIHQWPATLVQPVGSPLSLECTVEGTSNPNLYWYRQAAGRGLQLLFYSVGIGQISSEVPQNLSASRPQDRQFILSSKKLLLSDSGFYLCAWSVLGGVDEQYFGPGTRLTVT.

The J gene is TRBJ1-2, the V gene TRBV30; 8 nucleotides match TRBD1. The CDR3 loop spans 10 amino acids. V was clipped by 7 bases and J by 6 bases; unmatched bases: 1. The V gene's germline CDR1 is GTSNPN and CDR2 SVGIG (reference sequence). This CDR3 reads CALTGDGYTF. The CDR3 coding sequence is TGTGCCTTGACAGGGGATGGCTACACCTTC.

The chain recombines TRBV28 with TRBJ1-1, with D unresolved. The CDR3 is 12 residues long. Germline V gene sequence: CDR1 MDHEN, CDR2 SYDVKM. The V end was cut by 5 bases, the J end by 5 bases, with 9 bases between. DNA for the CDR3: TGTGCCAGCAGTGTCGGGAAAACTGAAGCTTTCTTT. Protein: CASSVGKTEAFF. Filled out from reference TRBV28 and TRBJ1-1, the complete variable domain reads DVKVTQSSRYLVKRTGEKVFLECVQDMDHENMFWYRQDPGLGLRLIYFSYDVKMKEKGDIPEGYSVSREKKERFSLILESASTNQTSMYLCASSVGKTEAFFGQGTRLTVV.

The rearrangement links TRBV5-8 to TRBJ2-3; 7 bases align to TRBD2. The CDR3 runs 16 residues. V lost 2 bases to trimming and J lost 2 bases; unmatched junction nucleotides: 8. Germline-derived CDR1 and CDR2 are SGHTS and YDEGEE. DNA of the CDR3: TGTGCCAGCAGCTTAGGGCGGGGGACCACCACAGATACGCAGTATTTT. It specifies CASSLGRGTTTDTQYF. Supplemented by reference TRBV5-8 and TRBJ2-3, the full variable domain reads EAGVTQSPTHLIKTRGQQATLRCSPISGHTSVYWYQQALGLGLQFLLWYDEGEERNRGNFPPRFSGRQFPNYSSELNVNALELEDSALYLCASSLGRGTTTDTQYFGPGTRLTVL.

J is TRBJ1-2 and V is TRBV19, with D perhaps TRBD1 (5 bases). The germline V and J ends were trimmed by 3 bases and 5 bases, with 13 bases remaining between them. The CDR3 runs 14 residues. In germline, CDR1 is LNHDA, CDR2 SQIVND (reference sequence). The CDR3 region is CASSMTDSRYGYTF. CDR3 nucleotides: TGTGCCAGTAGTATGACAGACAGCCGATATGGCTACACCTTC.

The chain carries TRBV29-1 and TRBJ1-1; 8 bases fit TRBD1. The CDR3 contains 13 residues. CDR1 SQVTM and CDR2 ANQGSEA come from the germline V gene. The V segment lost 4 bases and the J segment 11 bases; nucleotides outside the gene matches: 12. The CDR3 coding sequence is TGCAGCGTTGGGGGAAGGACAGGGACGTTTGCTTTCTTT. Its translation is CSVGGRTGTFAFF.